Listed here are 3 T cell receptor beta chains from one sample, sequenced in a study of CD8 T cells in Susac syndrome. cDNA came from roughly 0.53 to 1 ug RNA primed by random hexamers. TCRdb reprocessed the immunoSEQ multiplex PCR reads via MiXCR and lists one record per CDR3 protein. The table lists about 300,000 distinct CDR3 sequences, roughly 90% of them singletons. Specimen: CD8+ T cells from PBMCs. The receptors come from a human donor with multiple sclerosis.

This chain connects TRBV7-9 to TRBJ2-1; the match to TRBD2 covers 7 bases. The ends lost 3 bases at V and 3 bases at J; junction bases unmatched: 17. Germline-derived CDR1 and CDR2 are SEHNR and FQNEAQ (reference sequence). The CDR3 runs to 19 residues. This CDR3 is CASSFFALTAAGDYNEQFF. CDR3 DNA: TGTGCCAGCAGCTTCTTCGCCCTTACTGCGGCGGGGGACTACAATGAGCAGTTCTTC.

This chain joins TRBV15 and TRBJ2-1, with TRBD2 identical over 10 bases. The CDR3 totals 18 residues. V gave up 0 bases and J gave up 7 bases; unmatched junction bases: 12. Germline CDR1 LNHNV, CDR2 YYDKDF (reference sequence). DNA of the CDR3: TGTGCCACCAGCAGAGAGGCTAGCGGGAGAGGGATTTGGAATGAGCAGTTCTTC. Protein sequence: CATSREASGRGIWNEQFF.

V is TRBV6-1 and J is TRBJ2-1, with a possible D match to TRBD2 (5 bases). Germline-derived CDR1 and CDR2 are MNHNS and SASEGT. This CDR3 has 13 residues. V gave up 0 bases and J gave up 8 bases, with 8 bases separating them. Here the CDR3 reads CASSEAPGYEQFF. CDR3 nucleotides: TGTGCCAGCAGTGAAGCGCCGGGGTATGAGCAGTTCTTC.